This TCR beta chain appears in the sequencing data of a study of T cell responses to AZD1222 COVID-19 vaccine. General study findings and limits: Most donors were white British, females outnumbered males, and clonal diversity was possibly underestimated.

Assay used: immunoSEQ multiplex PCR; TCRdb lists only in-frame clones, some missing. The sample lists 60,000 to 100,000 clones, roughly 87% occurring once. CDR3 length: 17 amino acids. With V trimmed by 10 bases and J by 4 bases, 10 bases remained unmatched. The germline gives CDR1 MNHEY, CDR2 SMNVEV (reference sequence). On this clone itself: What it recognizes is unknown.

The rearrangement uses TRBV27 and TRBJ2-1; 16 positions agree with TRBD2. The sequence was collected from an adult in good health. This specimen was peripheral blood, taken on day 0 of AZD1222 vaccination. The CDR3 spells CATTAGLAGGRYNEQFF. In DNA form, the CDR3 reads TGTGCCACCACCGCGGGACTAGCGGGAGGGAGATACAATGAGCAGTTCTTC.